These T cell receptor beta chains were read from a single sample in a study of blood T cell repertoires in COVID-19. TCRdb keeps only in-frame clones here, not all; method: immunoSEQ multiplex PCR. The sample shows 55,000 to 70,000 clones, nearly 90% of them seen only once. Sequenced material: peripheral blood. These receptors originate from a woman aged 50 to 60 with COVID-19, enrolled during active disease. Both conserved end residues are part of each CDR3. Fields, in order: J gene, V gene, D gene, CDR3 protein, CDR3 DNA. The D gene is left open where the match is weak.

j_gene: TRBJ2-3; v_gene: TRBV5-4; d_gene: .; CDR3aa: CASRTASTDTQYF; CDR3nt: TGTGCCAGCAGAACAGCTAGCACAGATACGCAGTATTTT
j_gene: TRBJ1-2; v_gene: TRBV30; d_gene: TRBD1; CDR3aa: CAWSFGTGANYGYTF; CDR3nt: TGTGCCTGGAGTTTTGGGACAGGGGCCAACTATGGCTACACCTTC
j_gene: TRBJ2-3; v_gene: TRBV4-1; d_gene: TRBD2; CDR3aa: CASSLTSGATGTTDTQYF; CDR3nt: TGCGCCAGCAGTCTGACTAGCGGGGCCACGGGTACCACAGATACGCAGTATTTT
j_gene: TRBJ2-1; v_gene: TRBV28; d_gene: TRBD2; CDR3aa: CASSWTSGRLGPHNEQFF; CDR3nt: TGTGCCAGCAGTTGGACTAGCGGGAGATTGGGACCTCACAATGAGCAGTTCTTC
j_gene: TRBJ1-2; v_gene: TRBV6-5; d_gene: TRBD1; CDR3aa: CASSRTGNYGYTF; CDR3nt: TGTGCCAGCAGTCGGACAGGGAACTATGGCTACACCTTC
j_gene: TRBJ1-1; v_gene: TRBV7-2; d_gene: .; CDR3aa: CASSPPLGRAFF; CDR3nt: TGTGCCAGCAGCCCCCCGCTAGGGAGAGCTTTCTTT
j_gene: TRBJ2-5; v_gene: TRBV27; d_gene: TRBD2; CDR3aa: CASWTSVETQYF; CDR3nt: TGTGCCAGCTGGACTAGCGTAGAGACCCAGTACTTC
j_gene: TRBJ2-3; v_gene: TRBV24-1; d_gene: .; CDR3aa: CATSDSRPSVSTDTQYF; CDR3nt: TGTGCCACCAGTGATTCTCGGCCTAGCGTCAGCACAGATACGCAGTATTTT
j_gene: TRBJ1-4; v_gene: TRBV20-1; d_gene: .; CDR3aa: CSALDIDGRFF; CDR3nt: TGCAGTGCTCTGGACATCGACGGGAGGTTTTTT
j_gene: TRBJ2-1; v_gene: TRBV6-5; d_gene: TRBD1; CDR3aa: CASSWTGSSYNEQFF; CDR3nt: TGTGCCAGCAGTTGGACAGGGAGCTCCTACAATGAGCAGTTCTTC
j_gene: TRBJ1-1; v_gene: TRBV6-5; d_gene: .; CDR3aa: CASSPRASYRESFF; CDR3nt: TGTGCCAGCAGCCCCAGGGCGTCGTACAGGGAGTCTTTCTTT
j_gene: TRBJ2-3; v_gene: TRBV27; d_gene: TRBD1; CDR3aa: CASTLRPGQLSTDTQYF; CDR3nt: TGTGCCAGCACCTTACGACCGGGACAGCTTTCCACAGATACGCAGTATTTT
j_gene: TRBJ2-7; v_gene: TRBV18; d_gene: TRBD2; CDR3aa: CASSLGASSGSEQYF; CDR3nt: TGTGCCAGCTCCCTAGGAGCGAGTAGCGGGAGCGAGCAGTACTTC
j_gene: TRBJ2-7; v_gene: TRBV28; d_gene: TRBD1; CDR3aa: CAIDLLGDRTYEQYF; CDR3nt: TGTGCCATCGATCTCCTGGGGGACAGAACCTACGAGCAGTACTTC
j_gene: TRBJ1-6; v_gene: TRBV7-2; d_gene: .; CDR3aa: CASSLSQKYNSPLHF; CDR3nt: TGTGCCAGCAGCTTATCCCAGAAATATAATTCACCCCTCCACTTT
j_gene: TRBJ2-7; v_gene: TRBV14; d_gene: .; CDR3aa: CASSQEGLPTSGQYF; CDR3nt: TGTGCCAGCAGCCAAGAGGGATTACCTACGAGCGGGCAGTACTTC
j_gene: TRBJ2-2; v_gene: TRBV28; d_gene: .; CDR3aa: CASIRGNTGELFF; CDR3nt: TGTGCCAGCATTAGGGGGAACACCGGGGAGCTGTTTTTT
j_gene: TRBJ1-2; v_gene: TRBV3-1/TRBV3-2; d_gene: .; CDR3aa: CASSRGGMDGYTF; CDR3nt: TGTGCCAGCAGCCGCGGAGGGATGGATGGCTACACCTTC
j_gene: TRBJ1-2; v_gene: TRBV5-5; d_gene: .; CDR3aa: CASSLDSYGYTF; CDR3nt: TGTGCCAGCAGCTTGGACAGCTATGGCTACACCTTC
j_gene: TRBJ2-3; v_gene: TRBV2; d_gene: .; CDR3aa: CASRDRTVGRDTQYF; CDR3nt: TGTGCCAGCAGAGATAGGACTGTGGGTCGGGATACGCAGTATTTT
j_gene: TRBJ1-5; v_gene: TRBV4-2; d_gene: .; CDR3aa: CASSQVGGGGNQPQHF; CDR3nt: TGTGCCAGCAGCCAAGTAGGGGGGGGCGGCAATCAGCCCCAGCATTTT
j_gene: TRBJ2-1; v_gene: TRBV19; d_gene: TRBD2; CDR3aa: CASSPPPRVAGDGYNEQFF; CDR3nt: TGTGCCAGTAGTCCCCCCCCTCGCGTAGCGGGAGACGGTTACAATGAGCAGTTCTTC
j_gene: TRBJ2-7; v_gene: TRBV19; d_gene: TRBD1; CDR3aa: CAGLIDRGPTRNPYYEQYF; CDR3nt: TGTGCCGGATTAATTGACAGGGGTCCCACTCGGAATCCCTACTACGAGCAGTACTTC
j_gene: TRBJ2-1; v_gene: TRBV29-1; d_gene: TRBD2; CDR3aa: CSVLDPWTSHEQFF; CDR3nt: TGCAGCGTCCTAGACCCCTGGACTAGCCATGAGCAGTTCTTC
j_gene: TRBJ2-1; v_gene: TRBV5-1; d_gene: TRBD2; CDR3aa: CASSFGGGYNEQFF; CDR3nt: TGCGCCAGCAGCTTCGGCGGGGGGTACAATGAGCAGTTCTTC
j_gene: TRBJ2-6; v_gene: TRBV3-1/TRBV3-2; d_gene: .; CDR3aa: CASSQEPHGSGANVLTF; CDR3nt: TGTGCCAGCAGCCAAGAACCCCACGGGTCTGGGGCCAACGTCCTGACTTTC